The rows below give T cell receptor beta chains drawn from one sample of a study of shared clonotypes between healthy human individuals. TCRdb's table, derived via immunoSEQ multiplex PCR, lists solely in-frame clones and lacks some. The sample has more than 2 million clones, approximately 92% seen once. Sequences were obtained from naive CD8+ T cells from PBMCs. These receptors were obtained from a man younger than 35 in good health. Some clones in this sample may be carry-over from other donors' samples. Both conserved end residues are part of each CDR3. Each record gives: D gene, J gene, V gene, clone size, CDR3 protein, CDR3 DNA. The D gene is left open where the match is weak. Only part of the rows carry a size: once, few, many, or a class if the clone is expanded.

d_call: TRBD2; j_call: TRBJ2-7; v_call: TRBV14; clone_size: NA; cdr3_aa: CASSQAIAGGPTAYEQYF; cdr3_nt: TGTGCCAGCAGCCAGGCGATAGCGGGGGGACCTACTGCCTACGAGCAGTACTTC
d_call: NA; j_call: TRBJ2-7; v_call: TRBV2; clone_size: NA; cdr3_aa: CASSGGFHEQYF; cdr3_nt: TGTGCCAGCAGTGGAGGGTTCCACGAGCAGTACTTC
d_call: NA; j_call: TRBJ1-4; v_call: TRBV6-6; clone_size: NA; cdr3_aa: CASSYLHLRDEKLFF; cdr3_nt: TGTGCCAGCAGTTACCTTCATCTCCGCGATGAAAAACTGTTTTTT
d_call: NA; j_call: TRBJ2-1; v_call: TRBV19; clone_size: NA; cdr3_aa: CASSISGGDYNEQFF; cdr3_nt: TGTGCCAGTAGTATTTCCGGGGGCGATTACAATGAGCAGTTCTTC
d_call: NA; j_call: TRBJ2-1; v_call: TRBV7-9; clone_size: NA; cdr3_aa: CASSLSHSYNEQFF; cdr3_nt: TGTGCCAGCAGCTTATCCCACTCCTACAATGAGCAGTTCTTC
d_call: NA; j_call: TRBJ1-1; v_call: TRBV29-1; clone_size: NA; cdr3_aa: CSAWDGATEAFF; cdr3_nt: TGCAGCGCCTGGGACGGGGCCACTGAAGCTTTCTTT
d_call: NA; j_call: TRBJ2-2; v_call: TRBV19; clone_size: NA; cdr3_aa: CASSIRQGQYTGELFF; cdr3_nt: TGTGCCAGTAGTATCCGCCAGGGGCAGTACACCGGGGAGCTGTTTTTT
d_call: NA; j_call: TRBJ2-6; v_call: TRBV11-2; clone_size: NA; cdr3_aa: CASSSGSGGANVLTF; cdr3_nt: TGTGCCAGCAGCTCTGGATCAGGAGGGGCCAACGTCCTGACTTTC
d_call: TRBD2; j_call: TRBJ2-3; v_call: TRBV28; clone_size: NA; cdr3_aa: CASSLPEAGVAGDHDTQYF; cdr3_nt: TGTGCCAGCAGCCTACCCGAGGCGGGGGTAGCGGGGGACCACGATACGCAGTATTTT
d_call: NA; j_call: TRBJ2-7; v_call: TRBV27; clone_size: NA; cdr3_aa: CASTPIGASYEQYF; cdr3_nt: TGTGCCAGCACCCCCATCGGGGCGTCGTACGAGCAGTACTTC
d_call: NA; j_call: TRBJ1-2; v_call: TRBV7-9; clone_size: NA; cdr3_aa: CASSLKSASGGYTF; cdr3_nt: TGTGCCAGCAGCTTAAAATCGGCGTCAGGGGGCTACACCTTC
d_call: TRBD2; j_call: TRBJ2-1; v_call: TRBV7-6; clone_size: NA; cdr3_aa: CASSLGGTSPEGQFF; cdr3_nt: TGTGCCAGCAGCTTAGGCGGGACTAGCCCCGAGGGGCAGTTCTTC
d_call: TRBD2; j_call: TRBJ2-3; v_call: TRBV7-9; clone_size: NA; cdr3_aa: CASSHGTRIPTDTQYF; cdr3_nt: TGTGCCAGCAGCCACGGGACTAGAATCCCCACAGATACGCAGTATTTT
d_call: NA; j_call: TRBJ1-2; v_call: TRBV14; clone_size: NA; cdr3_aa: CASSQGWEDYGYTF; cdr3_nt: TGTGCCAGCAGCCAAGGTTGGGAAGACTATGGCTACACCTTC
d_call: NA; j_call: TRBJ2-7; v_call: TRBV27; clone_size: NA; cdr3_aa: CASSEGLGSYEQYF; cdr3_nt: TGTGCCAGCAGCGAGGGTTTGGGGTCCTACGAGCAGTACTTC
d_call: NA; j_call: TRBJ2-7; v_call: TRBV27; clone_size: NA; cdr3_aa: CASSFAGGGYEQYF; cdr3_nt: TGTGCCAGCAGTTTTGCAGGGGGGGGCTACGAGCAGTACTTC
d_call: NA; j_call: TRBJ2-7; v_call: TRBV27; clone_size: NA; cdr3_aa: CASSLEPQYYEQYF; cdr3_nt: TGTGCCAGCAGTTTAGAGCCTCAGTACTACGAGCAGTACTTC
d_call: NA; j_call: TRBJ2-7; v_call: TRBV7-6; clone_size: NA; cdr3_aa: CASSLAGSAREQYF; cdr3_nt: TGTGCCAGCAGCTTAGCTGGGTCGGCGCGGGAGCAGTACTTC
d_call: NA; j_call: TRBJ2-1; v_call: TRBV15; clone_size: NA; cdr3_aa: CATSIERSAYNEQFF; cdr3_nt: TGTGCCACCAGCATAGAGCGGTCCGCCTACAATGAGCAGTTCTTC
d_call: NA; j_call: TRBJ2-7; v_call: TRBV7-9; clone_size: NA; cdr3_aa: CASSLRWEQYF; cdr3_nt: TGTGCCAGCAGCTTAAGGTGGGAGCAGTACTTC
d_call: NA; j_call: TRBJ2-1; v_call: TRBV27; clone_size: NA; cdr3_aa: CASSLGYRNEQFF; cdr3_nt: TGTGCCAGCAGTTTAGGGTACCGGAATGAGCAGTTCTTC
d_call: NA; j_call: TRBJ1-3; v_call: TRBV5-5; clone_size: NA; cdr3_aa: CASSVLTGAGNTIYF; cdr3_nt: TGTGCCAGCAGCGTCTTGACGGGAGCTGGAAACACCATATATTTT
d_call: NA; j_call: TRBJ1-2; v_call: TRBV5-1; clone_size: few; cdr3_aa: CASSLWPAQHYGYTF; cdr3_nt: TGCGCCAGCAGCTTGTGGCCCGCACAGCACTATGGCTACACCTTC
d_call: TRBD2; j_call: TRBJ2-6; v_call: TRBV27; clone_size: NA; cdr3_aa: CASSLFLAGTSGANVLTF; cdr3_nt: TGTGCCAGCAGTTTATTCCTAGCGGGGACCTCTGGGGCCAACGTCCTGACTTTC
d_call: TRBD1; j_call: TRBJ1-1; v_call: TRBV28; clone_size: NA; cdr3_aa: CASSSRQGVNTEAFF; cdr3_nt: TGTGCCAGCAGTTCAAGACAGGGAGTGAACACTGAAGCTTTCTTT
d_call: TRBD1; j_call: TRBJ1-6; v_call: TRBV6-1; clone_size: NA; cdr3_aa: CASSDRGLNSPLHF; cdr3_nt: TGTGCCAGCAGTGACAGGGGGCTTAATTCACCCCTCCACTTT
d_call: TRBD2; j_call: TRBJ2-2; v_call: TRBV4-3; clone_size: NA; cdr3_aa: CASSQSVGSLAGWTGELFF; cdr3_nt: TGCGCCAGCAGCCAGAGCGTGGGTTCCCTAGCGGGGTGGACCGGGGAGCTGTTTTTT
d_call: NA; j_call: TRBJ2-3; v_call: TRBV4-1; clone_size: NA; cdr3_aa: CASSQNQGLDTQYF; cdr3_nt: TGCGCCAGCAGCCAAAACCAGGGTTTAGATACGCAGTATTTT